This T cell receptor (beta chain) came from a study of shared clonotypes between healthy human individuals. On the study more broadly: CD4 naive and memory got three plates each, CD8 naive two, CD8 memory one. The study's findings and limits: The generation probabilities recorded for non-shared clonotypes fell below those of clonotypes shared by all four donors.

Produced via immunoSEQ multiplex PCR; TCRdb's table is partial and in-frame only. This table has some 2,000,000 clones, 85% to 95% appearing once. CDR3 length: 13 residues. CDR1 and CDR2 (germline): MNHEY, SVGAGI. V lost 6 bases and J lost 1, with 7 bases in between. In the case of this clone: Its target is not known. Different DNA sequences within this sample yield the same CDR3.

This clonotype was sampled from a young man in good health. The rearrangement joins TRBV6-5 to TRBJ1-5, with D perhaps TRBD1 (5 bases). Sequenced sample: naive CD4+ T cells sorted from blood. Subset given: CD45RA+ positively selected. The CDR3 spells CASSRDSNQPQHF. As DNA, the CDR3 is TGTGCCAGCAGCCGGGACAGCAATCAGCCCCAGCATTTT.